This TCR beta chain was identified in a study of blood T cell repertoires in COVID-19. The wider study: The United States, Italy and Spain provided the acute and convalescent COVID-19 samples. The analysed material was cDNA or gDNA that came from T cells, B-cell-depleted T cells, or PBMCs.

Original handling: Quantification of nucleated cells was approximated via reference gene primer amplification. Method: immunoSEQ multiplex PCR; TCRdb's copy keeps in-frame clones and lacks some. V and J calls and clone size are those listed in that table; D and trimming were worked out from the DNA. The profile shows more than 70,000 clones, around 90% of them singletons. From germline, CDR1 is SGHAT and CDR2 FQNNGV. V was pared by 5 bases and J by 2 bases, with 2 bases of the junction left unmatched. The CDR3 has 13 amino acids. The chain has TRBV11-2 and TRBJ1-1; 7 bases match TRBD1. Source material: peripheral blood. This clonotype was obtained from a woman between 50 and 59 years old in a cohort sampled during active COVID-19. The CDR3: CASSRDRNTEAFF. The CDR3 bases are TGTGCCAGCAGCCGGGACAGAAACACTGAAGCTTTCTTT.